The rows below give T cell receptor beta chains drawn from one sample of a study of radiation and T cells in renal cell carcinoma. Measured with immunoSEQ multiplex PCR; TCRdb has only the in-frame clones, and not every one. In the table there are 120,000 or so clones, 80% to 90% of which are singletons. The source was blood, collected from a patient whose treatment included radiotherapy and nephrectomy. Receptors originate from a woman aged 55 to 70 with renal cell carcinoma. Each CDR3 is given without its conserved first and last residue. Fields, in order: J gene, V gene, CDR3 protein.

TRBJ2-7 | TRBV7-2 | ASSFSGQGGEQY
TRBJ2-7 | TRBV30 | AWRLPKSGQNSYEQY
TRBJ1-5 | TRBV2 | ASSEDRGRPQH
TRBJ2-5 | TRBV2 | ASSDGLGRETQY
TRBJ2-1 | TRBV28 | ASSFARGPFSEQF
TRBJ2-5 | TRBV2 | ASSGRETQY
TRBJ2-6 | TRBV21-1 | ASSKHSGANVLT
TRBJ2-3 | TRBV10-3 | AIRGGGEWTDTQY
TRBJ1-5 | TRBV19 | ASSVDRETQPQH
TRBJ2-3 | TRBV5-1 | ASSWQGTGTTDTQY
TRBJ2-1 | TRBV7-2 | ASSQDGTLDEQF
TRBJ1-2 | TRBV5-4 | ASSYIPTGDGDYGYT
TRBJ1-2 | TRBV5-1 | ASSLGAVPGGYT